The TCR beta chain described here comes from a study of T cell repertoires in cytomegalovirus infection. For the study at large: Shared public TCR beta signatures pointed to both CMV infection and a matching HLA type.

TCRdb reanalysed the reads using MiXCR and keeps one entry per CDR3 protein. Of about 46,000 distinct CDR3 sequences listed, roughly 20% are singletons. Whole-study findings and limits: Dominating the ex vivo response were TCR beta clonotypes that were CMV-specific and HLA-C-restricted. People with CMV and the relevant HLA were identified by cumulative public TCR beta family frequency.

Concerning this clonotype itself: The antigen remains unidentified.

The clonotype was recovered from a human donor in good health (CMV status not recorded). Some clones in this sample may be carry-over from other donors' samples. The sample taken for sequencing was PBMCs, sequenced either directly or after in vitro stimulation (not recorded which).

This chain's CDR3 is CASSTAAGSEAFF. The CDR3 DNA follows: TGTGCCAGCAGCACGGCGGCAGGATCTGAAGCTTTCTTT. The chain recombines TRBV2 with TRBJ1-1; D remains unclear. Trimming shortened V by 6 bases and J by 6 bases, and 14 bases separated the two germline ends. Germline V gene data show CDR1 as SNHLY and CDR2 as FYNNEI. There are 13 residues in the CDR3. The full variable domain, completed using reference TRBV2 and TRBJ1-1, is EPEVTQTPSHQVTQMGQEVILRCVPISNHLYFYWYRQILGQKVEFLVSFYNNEISEKSEIFDDQFSVERPDGSNFTLKIRSTKLEDSAMYFCASSTAAGSEAFFGQGTRLTVV.